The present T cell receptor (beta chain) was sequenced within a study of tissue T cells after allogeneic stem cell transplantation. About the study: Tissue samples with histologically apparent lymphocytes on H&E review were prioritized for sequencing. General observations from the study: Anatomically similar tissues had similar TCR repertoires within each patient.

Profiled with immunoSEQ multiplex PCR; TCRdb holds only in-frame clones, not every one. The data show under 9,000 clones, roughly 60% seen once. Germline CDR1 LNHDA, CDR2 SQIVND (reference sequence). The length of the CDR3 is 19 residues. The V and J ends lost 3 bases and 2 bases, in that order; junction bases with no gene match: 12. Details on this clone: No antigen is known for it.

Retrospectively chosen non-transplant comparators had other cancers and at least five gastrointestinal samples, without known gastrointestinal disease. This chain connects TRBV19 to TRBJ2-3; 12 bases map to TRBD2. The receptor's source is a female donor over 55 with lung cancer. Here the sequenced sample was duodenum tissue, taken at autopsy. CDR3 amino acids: CASSIGASGGARTTDTQYF. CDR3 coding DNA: TGTGCCAGTAGTATTGGGGCTAGCGGGGGGGCCCGAACCACAGATACGCAGTATTTT.